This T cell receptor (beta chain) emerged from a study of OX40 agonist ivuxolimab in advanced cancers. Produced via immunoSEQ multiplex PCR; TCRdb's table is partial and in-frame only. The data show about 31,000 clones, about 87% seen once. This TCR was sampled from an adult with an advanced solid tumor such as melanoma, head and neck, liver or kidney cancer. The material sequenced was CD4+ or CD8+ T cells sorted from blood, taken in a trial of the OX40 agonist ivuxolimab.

Written as DNA, the CDR3 is TGTGCCAGCAGCCAAGGGGGACTAGCGGGAGCGACACACAATGAGCAGTTCTTC. It specifies CASSQGGLAGATHNEQFF. V usage is TRBV4-2 and J usage is TRBJ2-1; 14 positions match TRBD2. V shed 1 base, J shed 5 bases, and the junction held 7 bases outside the gene matches. The germline V gene has CDR1 LGHNA and CDR2 YNFKEQ. The CDR3 totals 18 residues.